The T cell receptor beta chain under discussion was sequenced for a study of T cells after somatic rescue of genetic block. This CDR3 is 18 amino acids long. CDR1 is LGHNA and CDR2 is YNFKEQ in the germline V gene. Trimming cost V 0 bases and J 1 base, with 18 bases left between them. Some clones are missing from TCRdb's copy, which holds only in-frame ones; the method was immunoSEQ multiplex PCR. This table has tens of thousands of clones, 90% appearing once. Sequenced: peripheral blood mononuclear cells (PBMCs). This clonotype was sampled from a woman younger than 30. J is TRBJ1-1 and V is TRBV4-2, with D uncertain. This chain's CDR3 is CASSQDPLPEEENTEAFF. CDR3 nucleotide sequence: TGTGCCAGCAGCCAAGACCCCCTCCCCGAGGAAGAGAACACTGAAGCTTTCTTT.